This is a list of T cell receptor beta chains from one sample in a study of shared clonotypes between healthy human individuals. The data were produced by immunoSEQ multiplex PCR, yet TCRdb's version contains in-frame clones alone and is incomplete. In the table there are more than 1,200,000 clones, approximately 98.5% of which are singletons. The sample comprised naive CD4+ T cells sorted from blood. The receptors originated from a man aged 25 to 40 in good health. CDR3s include the opening cysteine and the closing phenylalanine or tryptophan. D genes are given only for firm matches. Size is stated for part of the rows, as once, few or many counts, or as a class when the clone is expanded.

14,.,TRBV19,.,TRBJ2-7,CASSMFRSSSEQYF,TGTGCCAGTAGTATGTTTAGATCCTCCTCCGAGCAGTACTTC
14,.,TRBV4-1,.,TRBJ1-3,CASSQDMGRNTIYF,TGCGCCAGCAGCCAAGATATGGGCCGAAACACCATATATTTT
12,.,TRBV10-2,.,TRBJ1-1,CASRNLDTEAFF,TGCGCCAGCAGAAACCTAGACACTGAAGCTTTCTTT
14,TRBD1,TRBV18,.,TRBJ2-7,CASSPDRETYEQYF,TGTGCCAGCTCACCGGACAGGGAAACCTACGAGCAGTACTTC
14,.,TRBV5-1,.,TRBJ1-2,CASSLEGENYGYTF,TGCGCCAGCAGCTTGGAAGGGGAAAACTATGGCTACACCTTC
16,TRBD1,TRBV6-1,once,TRBJ2-6,CASSATQGAGANVLTF,TGTGCCAGCAGTGCTACCCAGGGGGCTGGGGCCAACGTCCTGACTTTC
15,TRBD2,TRBV5-1,once,TRBJ2-1,CASSLLAGGPDEQFF,TGCGCCAGCAGCCTGCTAGCGGGAGGGCCTGATGAGCAGTTCTTC
15,TRBD1,TRBV7-9,.,TRBJ2-1,CASSPRQGIYNEQFF,TGTGCCAGCAGCCCCAGACAGGGGATCTACAATGAGCAGTTCTTC
13,TRBD1,TRBV5-4,.,TRBJ1-4,CASNRDREGKLFF,TGTGCCAGCAACCGGGACAGGGAAGGAAAACTGTTTTTT
17,TRBD2,TRBV28,once,TRBJ2-1,CASNRGTSGRVYNEQFF,TGTGCCAGCAACCGGGGGACTAGCGGGAGGGTATACAATGAGCAGTTCTTC
13,TRBD1,TRBV19,.,TRBJ1-1,CASRTGGGTEAFF,TGTGCCAGTCGGACAGGGGGCGGCACTGAAGCTTTCTTT
15,.,TRBV5-1,.,TRBJ2-1,CASSLGLGTYNEQFF,TGCGCCAGCAGCTTGGGTTTGGGTACCTACAATGAGCAGTTCTTC
15,.,TRBV5-6,once,TRBJ2-5,CASSPRRDRERTQYF,TGTGCCAGCAGCCCCAGGAGAGACCGGGAGAGGACCCAGTACTTC
14,.,TRBV7-7,.,TRBJ2-1,CASSLGENYNEQFF,TGTGCCAGCAGCTTAGGCGAGAATTACAATGAGCAGTTCTTC
11,.,TRBV29-1,.,TRBJ2-7,CSVVSSYEQYF,TGCAGCGTTGTCAGCTCCTACGAGCAGTACTTC
16,.,TRBV7-9,.,TRBJ1-5,CASSSLLQGTYQPQHF,TGTGCCAGCAGCTCCCTACTACAGGGCACTTATCAGCCCCAGCATTTT
15,TRBD2,TRBV11-2,once,TRBJ2-7,CASSLSGTYSYEQYF,TGTGCCAGCAGCTTAAGCGGGACCTACTCCTACGAGCAGTACTTC
13,.,TRBV7-6,.,TRBJ2-3,CASSLNPADTQYF,TGTGCCAGCAGCTTAAATCCCGCAGATACGCAGTATTTT
14,.,TRBV2,.,TRBJ2-2,CASWRDSYTGELFF,TGTGCCAGCTGGAGGGACTCCTACACCGGGGAGCTGTTTTTT
15,TRBD1,TRBV5-5,.,TRBJ1-2,CASSLGPGQDYGYTF,TGTGCCAGCAGCTTAGGACCGGGACAGGACTATGGCTACACCTTC
17,TRBD1,TRBV2,.,TRBJ2-1,CASRGQGQAPSYNEQFF,TGTGCCAGCAGAGGACAGGGGCAAGCCCCTTCCTACAATGAGCAGTTCTTC
13,TRBD1,TRBV19,.,TRBJ1-1,CASRGTGYSEAFF,TGTGCCAGTAGGGGGACAGGGTACTCTGAAGCTTTCTTT
15,TRBD2,TRBV2,.,TRBJ2-5,CASSRLAGSQETQYF,TGTGCCAGCAGCCGACTAGCGGGATCCCAAGAGACCCAGTACTTC
15,.,TRBV12-1,.,TRBJ2-1,CASTWGGRPYNEQFF,TGTGCCAGCACATGGGGCGGGAGACCCTACAATGAGCAGTTCTTC
18,TRBD1,TRBV14,.,TRBJ2-1,CASSQILSRDRGNNEQFF,TGTGCCAGCAGCCAAATACTATCCCGGGACAGGGGGAACAATGAGCAGTTCTTC
14,.,TRBV11-2,.,TRBJ2-5,CASSFRLPQETQYF,TGTGCCAGCAGCTTCCGTTTGCCCCAAGAGACCCAGTACTTC
17,.,TRBV28,.,TRBJ2-2,CASSLLGVAANTGELFF,TGTGCCAGCAGTTTATTGGGCGTAGCGGCGAACACCGGGGAGCTGTTTTTT
15,.,TRBV18,.,TRBJ2-2,CASSRGTGNTGELFF,TGTGCCAGCTCGCGGGGGACAGGGAACACCGGGGAGCTGTTTTTT
12,.,TRBV2,once,TRBJ2-7,CANSLEGDEQYF,TGTGCCAACTCCTTGGAGGGCGACGAGCAGTACTTC
16,TRBD2,TRBV28,.,TRBJ2-7,CASSLLGAGGSYEQYF,TGTGCCAGCAGTTTACTCGGAGCGGGAGGGTCCTACGAGCAGTACTTC
14,.,TRBV28,.,TRBJ1-1,CASSFSSRSTEAFF,TGTGCCAGCAGTTTCTCATCCAGGTCCACTGAAGCTTTCTTT
13,.,TRBV28,once,TRBJ1-1,CAIHSVLNTEAFF,TGTGCCATCCACTCGGTGTTGAACACTGAAGCTTTCTTT
13,TRBD1,TRBV28,.,TRBJ1-2,CASSYRDSYGYTF,TGTGCCAGCAGTTACCGGGACAGCTATGGCTACACCTTC
14,.,TRBV5-1,.,TRBJ2-7,CASHGGGQANEQYF,TGCGCCAGCCACGGCGGGGGACAGGCCAACGAGCAGTACTTC
13,.,TRBV9,.,TRBJ1-1,CASSVIPNTEAFF,TGTGCCAGCAGCGTGATTCCGAACACTGAAGCTTTCTTT
13,TRBD1,TRBV5-1,.,TRBJ1-2,CASSVQGSDGYTF,TGCGCCAGCAGCGTACAGGGGTCGGATGGCTACACCTTC
15,.,TRBV29-1,.,TRBJ2-6,CSVEDQQAGANVLTF,TGCAGCGTTGAAGATCAACAAGCTGGGGCCAACGTCCTGACTTTC
11,TRBD1,TRBV28,.,TRBJ2-7,CASSYRGPPYF,TGTGCCAGCAGTTACAGGGGGCCGCCGTACTTC
17,.,TRBV9,.,TRBJ2-3,CASSVYGISGSTDTQYF,TGTGCCAGCAGCGTATACGGGATTAGCGGTAGCACAGATACGCAGTATTTT
15,TRBD2,TRBV28,.,TRBJ2-5,CASSSGTSGAETQYF,TGTGCCAGCAGTTCAGGGACTAGCGGGGCTGAGACCCAGTACTTC